There are many counts of the clone carrying this T cell receptor beta chain. The antigen is not known. CDR1 and CDR2 from the germline V gene are MNHEY and SVGAGI. The CDR3 spans 13 residues. Trimming removed 6 bases from V and 8 bases from J; junction bases left unmatched: 9. These data come from a study of tumor-infiltrating lymphocytes in primary liver carcinoma. Study-level information: Samples had roughly 3.5 to 7.13 million productive TCRbeta reads, comparable between tissue types.

Findings of the study overall: Pairs of tumor regions overlapped more than tumor-adjacent and tumor-blood pairs did. Tumor top-250-clone fractions significantly exceeded those of blood (p = 0.039).

The investigators made TCR beta cDNA from around 530 ng total RNA, using a constant-region primer. Amplification in three nested multiplex PCR rounds with slightly modified ARM-PCR gave rise to TCR beta libraries. With TRBV1-TRBV30 forward primers and a C-beta reverse primer, the first two PCR rounds were run for approximately 9 cycles each. Via MiXCR, TCRdb re-called the multiplex PCR reads, giving one row per CDR3 protein. The table shows approximately 310,000 distinct CDR3 sequences, with 55% to 65% occurring only once. Germline DNA was also extracted, while the blood RNA originated from unsorted whole blood.

The specimen sequenced was peripheral blood. The sequence came from a man aged 35-49 years with primary liver carcinoma and hepatitis B virus infection. This chain connects TRBV6-5 to TRBJ1-2; 7 bases agree with TRBD1. The CDR3 region has the DNA TGTGCCAGCAGACAGGGGCCGGTCTCGGGCTACACCTTC. It yields the protein CASRQGPVSGYTF.